This TCR beta chain was recovered during a study of T cells after posttransplantation cyclophosphamide. Cyclophosphamide on days +3 and +4 followed busulfan-fludarabine conditioning and a marrow graft. This clone showed up just once. Its antigen is currently unknown. CDR3 length equals 14 residues. The germline CDR1 and CDR2 sequences are SEHNR and FQNEAQ (reference sequence). Trimming took off 5 bases at V and 1 base at J, with 10 bases between the two ends. Regarding the study as a whole: Skin or GI-infiltrating T cells shared few TRB sequences with blood. TRB clonality was highly associated with recipient CMV seropositivity and reactivation. Donor-recipient repertoire similarity was low at 1-2 months, rising over year one.

Only in-frame clones appear in the TCRdb table, and some are missing; sequencing was by immunoSEQ multiplex PCR. The sample has approximately 39,000 clones; about 77% are singletons. This sequence was found in a female patient aged 35 to 55 who received an allogeneic stem cell transplant from a related donor, was CMV-positive, and had no GVHD. Some of the T cells might come from the graft donor. Sequencing used CD4+ T cells sorted from blood, obtained around 2,000 days after a stem cell transplant with posttransplant cyclophosphamide. V gene TRBV7-9 combines with J gene TRBJ2-3; D not resolved. The CDR3: CASSPSGRTDTQYF. Here the CDR3 DNA reads TGTGCCAGCAGCCCATCAGGCCGCACAGATACGCAGTATTTT.